The clone carrying this T cell receptor beta chain has just a few counts. Its target is unknown. The CDR3 contains 13 residues. Trimming left V 0 bases short and J 4 bases short, with 6 bases between. In germline, CDR1 is DFQATT, CDR2 SNEGSKA (reference sequence). Time point in this sample: newly diagnosed GD, antithyroid drugs for less than 3 months. PBMC RNA served as the TCR library source. HTBI primers from iRepertoire and Arm-PCR of CDR3 regions yielded the TCR beta libraries. TCRdb fed the multiplex PCR reads into MiXCR, producing one record per CDR3 protein. The sample yields approximately 480,000 distinct CDR3 sequences, around 15% seen once. The data derive from a study of regulatory T cells in long-lasting Graves disease. Study-wide points: The study examined only peripheral blood, not thyroid tissue. Newly diagnosed Graves' patients had higher TCR diversity than persistent ones. Favored gene segments in persistent disease were TRBV28, TRBJ1-2 and TRBJ2-5.

These records were also assigned to another study, of T cells in Graves' hyperthyroidism and ophthalmopathy.

V is TRBV20-1 and J is TRBJ1-4, with D hard to call. The sample here was peripheral blood mononuclear cells (PBMCs), taken at new diagnosis, from a patient treated with antithyroid drugs. The source is a man aged 40-49 years with Graves disease. The DNA for the CDR3 is TGCAGTGCTAGAGACACCATTAATGAAAAACTGTTTTTT. This gives the protein CSARDTINEKLFF.